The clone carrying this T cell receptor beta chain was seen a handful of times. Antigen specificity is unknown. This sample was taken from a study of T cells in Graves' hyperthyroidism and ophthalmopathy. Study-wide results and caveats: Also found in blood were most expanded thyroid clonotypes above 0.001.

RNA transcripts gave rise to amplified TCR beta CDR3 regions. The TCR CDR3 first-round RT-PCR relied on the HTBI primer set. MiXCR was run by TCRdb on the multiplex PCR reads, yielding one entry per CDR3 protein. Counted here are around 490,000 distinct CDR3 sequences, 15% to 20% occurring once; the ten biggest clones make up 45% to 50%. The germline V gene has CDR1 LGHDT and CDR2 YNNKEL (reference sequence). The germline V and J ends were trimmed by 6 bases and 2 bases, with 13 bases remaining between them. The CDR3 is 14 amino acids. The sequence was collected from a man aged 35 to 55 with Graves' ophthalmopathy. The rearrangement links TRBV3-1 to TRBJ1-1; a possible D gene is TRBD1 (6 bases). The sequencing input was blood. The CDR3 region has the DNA TGTGCCAGCAGGCCTACAGGGACTAACACTGAAGCTTTCTTT. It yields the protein CASRPTGTNTEAFF.